This is a list of T cell receptor beta chains from one sample in a study of tumor-infiltrating lymphocytes in localized non-small cell lung cancer. Profiling relied on immunoSEQ multiplex PCR, and the TCRdb table lists in-frame clones only, not all of them. Here the sample spans 20,000 to 30,000 clones, about two thirds being singletons. Sequencing was performed on lung tumor tissue. Receptors originate from a human donor with non-small cell lung cancer. Both conserved end residues are part of each CDR3. The D gene is left open where the match is weak. Clone size is stated in some rows and not others, as once, few, many or a class when expanded.

TGTGCCAGCAGCTTAGTACAGGCTAATTCACCCCTCCACTTT | CASSLVQANSPLHF | . | TRBV11-2 | . | TRBJ1-6
TGTGCCAGCAGCGTAGGGGCTAGCGGGGTGGGGTACCAAGAGACCCAGTACTTC | CASSVGASGVGYQETQYF | TRBD2 | TRBV9 | . | TRBJ2-5
TGTGCCAGCATTGGACAGGGGGCCACGCGCACAGATACGCAGTATTTT | CASIGQGATRTDTQYF | TRBD1 | TRBV2 | large | TRBJ2-3
TGTGCCAGCAGTGAAGCTCTCCATCGGAGGGCCGGGGGCACTGAAGCTTTCTTT | CASSEALHRRAGGTEAFF | . | TRBV6-1 | . | TRBJ1-1
TGCAGCGAAGGACAGGTAGGAGATACGCAGTATTTT | CSEGQVGDTQYF | TRBD1 | TRBV29-1 | . | TRBJ2-3
TGTGCCAGCAGCAGACAGGGGTTTGACACTGAAGCTTTCTTT | CASSRQGFDTEAFF | TRBD1 | TRBV7-2 | . | TRBJ1-1
TGTGCCAGCAGCTTAGTTAGCCAGGGCCCTACATACGAGCAGTACTTC | CASSLVSQGPTYEQYF | . | TRBV7-9 | . | TRBJ2-7
TGTGCCAGCAGCCAAGAGTGGTCCCGGGACTCTGGAAACACCATATATTTT | CASSQEWSRDSGNTIYF | . | TRBV4-2 | . | TRBJ1-3
TGTGCCAGCAGCTTAGGAGGAGGGGCGGGAAACACCATATATTTT | CASSLGGGAGNTIYF | . | TRBV13 | . | TRBJ1-3
TGTGCTAGTGGTTTGCCGGGGGGGACCTCCTACAATGAGCAGTTCTTC | CASGLPGGTSYNEQFF | TRBD2 | TRBV12-5 | . | TRBJ2-1
TGTGCCAGCAGCTTAAAGGACATCCTATGGGATGAGCAGTTCTTC | CASSLKDILWDEQFF | . | TRBV7-2 | . | TRBJ2-1
TGTGCCAGCAGTTACTCGATGGAGGCCCGCTCCTACGAGCAGTACTTC | CASSYSMEARSYEQYF | . | TRBV6-6 | . | TRBJ2-7
TGTGCCAGCAGGTATGGGGGGGACACAGATACGCAGTATTTT | CASRYGGDTDTQYF | TRBD2 | TRBV25-1 | . | TRBJ2-3
TGCAGTGGAGTAGACAGCTATGGCTACACCTTC | CSGVDSYGYTF | . | TRBV20-1 | . | TRBJ1-2